This entry is about one T cell receptor (beta chain). This record comes from a study of T cell responses to AZD1222 COVID-19 vaccine. Sequencing used immunoSEQ multiplex PCR; TCRdb keeps in-frame clones, though not all of them. The sample has around 110,000 clones, roughly 90% seen once. Trimming removed 0 bases at V and 0 bases at J, with 10 bases between. The CDR3 is made up of 15 amino acids. Germline V lookup: CDR1 SGHRS, CDR2 YFSETQ. This clonotype was sampled from an adult in good health. The V call is TRBV5-1, the J call TRBJ2-7; D call uncertain. The sample here was peripheral blood, taken on day 0 of AZD1222 vaccination. In nucleotides, the CDR3 is TGCGCCAGCAGCTTGGGGGGTTTAGACTCCTACGAGCAGTACTTC. Translating it yields CASSLGGLDSYEQYF.